The 23 T cell receptor beta chains presented below share a single source sample, sequenced in a study of shared clonotypes between healthy human individuals. Generated by immunoSEQ multiplex PCR, the TCRdb table keeps only in-frame clones and is missing some. This sample carries 2.3 million or so clones, just over 90% of them seen once, and the ten largest clones take 0.39%. The specimen sequenced was naive CD4+ T cells from PBMCs. Subset in this sample: CD45RA+ positively selected. The receptors shown here come from a man aged 18 to 30 in good health. Some clones in this sample may be carry-over from other donors' samples.

J is TRBJ2-7 and V is TRBV21-1. TRBV21-1 is flagged as a pseudogene. The CDR3 totals 15 residues. The CDR3: CASIPSGHCNYEQYF. CDR3 coding DNA: TGTGCCAGCATCCCCTCCGGCCATTGCAATTACGAGCAGTACTTC.

CDR3 in DNA: TGTGCCAGCAGACGCAGTGCGGGAGTTACCGGGGAGCTGTTTTTT. Amino acids: CASRRSAGVTGELFF. The gene calls are TRBV7-2 and TRBJ2-2, with 7 bases matching TRBD2. Trimming removed 6 bases from V and 5 bases from J; junction bases left unmatched: 9. The V gene's germline CDR1 is SGHTA and CDR2 FQGNSA. This CDR3 is 15 amino acids long.

The rearrangement links TRBV4-2 to TRBJ2-1; D perhaps matches TRBD2 (6 bases). This CDR3 spans 15 amino acids. In germline, CDR1 is LGHNA, CDR2 YNFKEQ. The V and J ends lost 4 bases and 2 bases respectively, with 12 bases between them. CDR3 DNA sequence: TGTGCCAGCAGCCCGGAGGGGAGGCCCTACAATGAGCAGTTCTTC. Translating gives CASSPEGRPYNEQFF.

This rearrangement joins TRBV29-1 to TRBJ1-1; 8 bases are a match to TRBD1. Germline CDR1 SQVTM, CDR2 ANQGSEA. The CDR3 totals 11 residues. J was trimmed by 14 bases and V by 0 bases; bases with no gene match: 5. CDR3 DNA sequence: TGCAGCGTTGAAGAGGGCAGGGGGCCGTTCTTT. It specifies CSVEEGRGPFF.

As to this clone: The sample holds other DNA sequences that translate to the same CDR3. The chain uses TRBV19 and TRBJ2-2; the match to TRBD2 covers 7 bases. The V and J ends lost 9 bases and 0 bases, in that order; junction bases with no gene match: 4. Germline CDR1 LNHDA, CDR2 SQIVND (reference sequence). This CDR3 has 14 amino acids. CDR3 amino acids: CASGGTANTGELFF. Written as DNA, the CDR3 is TGTGCCAGCGGGGGGACTGCGAACACCGGGGAGCTGTTTTTT.

The chain carries TRBV27 and TRBJ1-2, with D possibly TRBD1 on 5 matching bases. The germline V gene encodes CDR1 MNHEY and CDR2 SMNVEV (reference sequence). The CDR3 contains 13 residues. Trimming pared 8 bases from V and 4 bases from J, leaving 14 bases between. CDR3 in amino acids: CASWDGVGYGYTF. The CDR3 nucleotides are TGTGCCAGCTGGGACGGTGTGGGCTATGGCTACACCTTC.

CDR3 in DNA: TGCGCCAGCAGCCAAGATGGACGACAGTCCTACGAGCAGTACTTC. Translated: CASSQDGRQSYEQYF. The chain recombines TRBV4-3 with TRBJ2-7, with a possible D match to TRBD1 (5 bases). V lost 0 bases to trimming and J lost 1 base, with 10 bases between them. CDR1 and CDR2 from the germline V gene are LGHNA and YSLEER. There are 15 residues in the CDR3.

A note on this clone: Different DNA sequences within this sample yield the same CDR3. This chain joins TRBV28 and TRBJ2-7; D assignment may be TRBD1 or TRBD2 (6 bases each). Per germline, CDR1 MDHEN and CDR2 SYDVKM. This CDR3 spans 14 amino acids. Trimming removed 3 bases at V and 3 bases at J, with 12 bases between. CDR3 loop: CASSLGGSLYEQYF. CDR3 bases: TGTGCCAGCAGTTTGGGGGGCAGCCTCTACGAGCAGTACTTC.

V and J are TRBV30 and TRBJ2-1; D might be TRBD2 (6 bases). The CDR3 is made up of 17 amino acids. V shed 2 bases and J shed 0 bases, with 17 bases lying between them. Germline V gene sequence: CDR1 GTSNPN, CDR2 SVGIG (reference sequence). The CDR3 region has the DNA TGTGCCTGGAGTCTCCCTGGGGCGGGAAGCTCCTACAATGAGCAGTTCTTC. This translates into CAWSLPGAGSSYNEQFF.

CDR3 coding DNA: TGTGCCTGGGCAGACTGGGTTAATGAAAAACTGTTTTTT. Its translation is CAWADWVNEKLFF. The chain couples TRBV30 to TRBJ1-4; D ambiguous. The germline gives CDR1 GTSNPN, CDR2 SVGIG (reference sequence). The V and J ends lost 5 bases and 4 bases respectively, with 11 bases between them. This CDR3 is 13 amino acids long.

The V and J genes are TRBV6-4 and TRBJ2-1, with 9 bases aligning to TRBD1. The V gene end was trimmed by 6 bases and the J gene end by 0 bases; junction bases not matched to a gene: 15. This CDR3 is 19 amino acids long. The germline V gene encodes CDR1 MRHNA and CDR2 SNTAGT. The CDR3 bases are TGTGCCAGCAGGGGGACAGGGCCCACCCCCCCGAGCTCCTACAATGAGCAGTTCTTC. Its translation is CASRGTGPTPPSSYNEQFF.

The chain uses TRBV11-3 and TRBJ2-3; 8 bases fit TRBD2. J lost 4 bases, V lost 2 bases, and 5 bases had no gene match. The CDR3 covers 15 residues. Germline CDR1 is SGHNT and CDR2 is YENEEA. CDR3 nucleotides: TGTGCCAGCAGCTTATGGGCGGGAGGAGCAGATACGCAGTATTTT. Residues: CASSLWAGGADTQYF. The full variable domain, with the rest looked up from reference TRBV11-3 and TRBJ2-3, is EAGVVQSPRYKIIEKKQPVAFWCNPISGHNTLYWYLQNLGQGPELLIRYENEEAVDDSQLPKDRFSAERLKGVDSTLKIQPAELGDSAVYLCASSLWAGGADTQYFGPGTRLTVL.

The rearrangement uses TRBV25-1 and TRBJ1-5; no definite D call. This CDR3 region has 14 residues. With 7 bases removed from V and 5 bases from J, the gap between germline ends came to 15 bases. Per germline, CDR1 MGHDK and CDR2 SYGVNS. The CDR3 protein is CASTGEVPHQPQHF. DNA of the CDR3: TGTGCCAGCACCGGCGAGGTTCCTCATCAGCCCCAGCATTTT. Full variable domain (remainder filled in from reference TRBV25-1 and TRBJ1-5): EADIYQTPRYLVIGTGKKITLECSQTMGHDKMYWYQQDPGMELHLIHYSYGVNSTEKGDLSSESTVSRIRTEHFPLTLESARPSHTSQYLCASTGEVPHQPQHFGDGTRLSIL.

V gene TRBV7-3 combines with J gene TRBJ2-3, with D maybe TRBD2 (5 bases). CDR1 and CDR2 (germline): SGHTA, FQGTGA. The CDR3 runs 15 residues. Trimming removed 6 bases at V and 2 bases at J, with 15 bases between. DNA for the CDR3: TGTGCCAGCAGTGACGGACTCCATTACACAGATACGCAGTATTTT. Its protein product is CASSDGLHYTDTQYF.

CDR3 loop: CASSWAGALGNEQFF. CDR3 bases: TGTGCCAGCAGCTGGGCGGGAGCTTTGGGGAATGAGCAGTTCTTC. V usage is TRBV7-2 and J usage is TRBJ2-1; 7 bases are shared with TRBD2. Germline assignment: CDR1 SGHTA and CDR2 FQGNSA. CDR3 length: 15 amino acids. V shed 4 bases and J 7 bases; nucleotides not matched to a gene: 10. The full variable domain, with the rest looked up from reference TRBV7-2 and TRBJ2-1, is GAGVSQSPSNKVTEKGKDVELRCDPISGHTALYWYRQSLGQGLEFLIYFQGNSAPDKSGLPSDRFSAERTGGSVSTLTIQRTQQEDSAVYLCASSWAGALGNEQFFGPGTRLTVL.

The chain joins TRBV7-7 to TRBJ2-7, with a tentative D call TRBD2 (6 bases). Germline V gene sequence: CDR1 SSHAT, CDR2 FNYEAQ (reference sequence). The CDR3 has 13 residues. Trimming took off 1 base at V and 5 bases at J, with 9 bases between the two ends. CDR3 DNA sequence: TGTGCCAGCAGCTTAGTTGGCGGGGACGAGCAGTACTTC. It specifies CASSLVGGDEQYF.

This chain connects TRBV14 to TRBJ2-7; 9 bases fit TRBD1. J was trimmed by 3 bases and V by 0 bases; bases with no gene match: 6. CDR1 is SGHDN, CDR2 FVKESK, per germline. The CDR3 sequence is 16 residues long. The chain's CDR3 is CASSQEPGQGNYEQYF. In nucleotides, the CDR3 is TGTGCCAGCAGCCAAGAACCCGGACAGGGGAACTACGAGCAGTACTTC.

The chain employs TRBV4-3 and TRBJ2-2; tentatively, D is TRBD2 (6 bases). V was pared by 4 bases and J by 3 bases, with 15 bases between. This CDR3 spans 16 amino acids. Germline V gives CDR1 LGHNA, CDR2 YSLEER. CDR3 amino acids: CASSPRGGKDTGELFF. The CDR3 DNA reads as TGCGCCAGCAGCCCCCGAGGAGGGAAGGACACCGGGGAGCTGTTTTTT.

The rearrangement uses TRBV7-2 and TRBJ2-3; D remains unclear. V dropped 3 bases and J dropped 2 bases, with 12 bases sitting between them. The CDR3 is made up of 15 amino acids. The germline V gene encodes CDR1 SGHTA and CDR2 FQGNSA. CDR3 region: CASSFQAWNTDTQYF. The CDR3, as DNA: TGTGCCAGCAGCTTTCAGGCCTGGAACACAGATACGCAGTATTTT.

The chain couples TRBV9 to TRBJ2-1, with 10 bases lining up with TRBD2. With 7 bases clipped from V and 7 bases from J, the junction kept 5 bases outside the gene matches. Germline lookup yields CDR1 SGDLS and CDR2 YYNGEE. The length of the CDR3 is 13 residues. The CDR3 DNA reads as TGTGCCAGCCGTCTAGCGGGAGTTAATGAGCAGTTCTTC. This codes for CASRLAGVNEQFF.

Remarks on this clone: One end of the junction does not line up with germline, which may come from a read error. This chain uses TRBV5-6 with TRBJ2-1; 7 bases line up with TRBD1. Germline V gene sequence: CDR1 SGHDT, CDR2 YYEEEE. CDR3 length: 17 residues. This chain's CDR3 is CASSLRAVDTGTAVQVF. As DNA, the CDR3 is TGTGCCAGCAGCTTGCGGGCGGTAGATACCGGGACAGCTGTCCAGGTCTTC.

This chain uses TRBV5-8 with TRBJ2-2; D gene unclear. V was pared by 3 bases and J by 2 bases, with 11 bases between. The CDR3 is made up of 15 amino acids. The germline V gene encodes CDR1 SGHTS and CDR2 YDEGEE. Here the CDR3 DNA reads TGTGCCAGCAGCTCCGGCGCGACCAACACCGGGGAGCTGTTTTTT. It specifies CASSSGATNTGELFF.

The J gene is TRBJ2-3, the V gene TRBV14, with TRBD1 as a possible D gene (5 bases). The V end was cut by 1 base, the J end by 9 bases, with 17 bases between. CDR1 is SGHDN, CDR2 FVKESK, per germline. The CDR3 is made up of 15 amino acids. The CDR3 here is CASSQVSGNRFTQYF. The CDR3 DNA reads as TGTGCCAGCAGCCAAGTATCAGGGAATCGGTTCACGCAGTATTTT.